One TCR beta chain is described in this entry. This sample stems from a study of blood T cell repertoires in COVID-19. At the level of the study: Samples came from the United States, Italy and Spain, spanning acute and convalescent COVID-19.

Germline trimming cut 0 bases from V and 7 bases from J; bases unmatched to any gene: 7. The CDR3 covers 16 residues. The germline gives CDR1 MGHRA, CDR2 YSYEKL. Per the study methods: Nucleated cell counts were estimated from reference gene primer amplification. Clones were sequenced by immunoSEQ multiplex PCR, and TCRdb holds only the in-frame ones, with some missing. The DNA gave D and trimming, while V, J and clone size come from that table. The profile shows roughly 220,000 clones, over 70% of them singletons. Sequenced input: peripheral blood. The V and J genes are TRBV4-1 and TRBJ2-1, with 9 nucleotides matching TRBD2. This receptor was obtained from a woman in her 70s with acute or convalescent COVID-19. Here the CDR3 DNA reads TGCGCCAGCAGCCAAGATCTCGCGGGAGGGGAAAATGAGCAGTTCTTC. Protein product: CASSQDLAGGENEQFF.